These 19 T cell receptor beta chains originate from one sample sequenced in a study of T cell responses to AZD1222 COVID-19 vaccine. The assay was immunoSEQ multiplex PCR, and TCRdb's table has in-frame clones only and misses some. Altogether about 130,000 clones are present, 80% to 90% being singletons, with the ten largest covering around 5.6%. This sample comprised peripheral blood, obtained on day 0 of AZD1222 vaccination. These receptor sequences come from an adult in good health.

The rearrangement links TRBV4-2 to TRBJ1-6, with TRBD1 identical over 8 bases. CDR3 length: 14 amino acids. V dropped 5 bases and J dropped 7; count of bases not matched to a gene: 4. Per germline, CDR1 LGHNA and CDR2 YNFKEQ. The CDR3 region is CASSKDRANSPLHF. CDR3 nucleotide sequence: TGTGCCAGCAGCAAGGACAGGGCGAATTCACCCCTCCACTTT.

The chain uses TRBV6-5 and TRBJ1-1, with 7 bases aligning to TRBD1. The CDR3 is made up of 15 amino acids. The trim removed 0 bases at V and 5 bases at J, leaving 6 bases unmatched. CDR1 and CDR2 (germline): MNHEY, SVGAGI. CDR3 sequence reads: CASSYSHRGWTEAFF. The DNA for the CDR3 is TGTGCCAGCAGTTACTCGCACAGGGGTTGGACTGAAGCTTTCTTT.

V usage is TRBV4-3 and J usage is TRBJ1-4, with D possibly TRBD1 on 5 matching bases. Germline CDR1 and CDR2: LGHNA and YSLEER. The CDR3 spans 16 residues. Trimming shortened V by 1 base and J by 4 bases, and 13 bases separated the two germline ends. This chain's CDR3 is CASSQGAGTGNEKLFF. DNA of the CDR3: TGCGCCAGCAGCCAAGGGGCCGGGACCGGTAATGAAAAACTGTTTTTT.

CDR3 DNA: TGTGCCAGCAGCTTCTATGAGGACACTGAAGCTTTCTTT. This encodes CASSFYEDTEAFF. This chain uses TRBV7-2 with TRBJ1-1; D call uncertain. The length of the CDR3 is 13 residues. Trimming cost V 3 bases and J 3 bases, with 8 bases left between them. From germline, CDR1 is SGHTA and CDR2 FQGNSA.

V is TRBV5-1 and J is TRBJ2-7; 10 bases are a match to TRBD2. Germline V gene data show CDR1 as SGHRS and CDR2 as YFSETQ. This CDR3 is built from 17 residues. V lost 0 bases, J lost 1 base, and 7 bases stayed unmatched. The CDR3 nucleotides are TGCGCCAGCAGCTTGGCAGGGGCTAGCGGGAGTTCCTACGAGCAGTACTTC. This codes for CASSLAGASGSSYEQYF.

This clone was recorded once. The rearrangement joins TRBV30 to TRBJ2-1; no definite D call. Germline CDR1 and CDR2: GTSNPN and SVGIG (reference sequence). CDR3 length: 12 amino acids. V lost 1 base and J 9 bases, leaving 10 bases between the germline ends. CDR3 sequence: CAWSAPRSEQFF. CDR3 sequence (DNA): TGTGCCTGGAGTGCCCCCCGGAGTGAGCAGTTCTTC.

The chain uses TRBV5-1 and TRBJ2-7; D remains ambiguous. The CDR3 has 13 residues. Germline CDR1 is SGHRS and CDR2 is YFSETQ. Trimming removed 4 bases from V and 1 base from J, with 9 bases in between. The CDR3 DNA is TGCGCCAGCAGCGCGGACCGATCCTACGAGCAGTACTTC. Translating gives CASSADRSYEQYF.

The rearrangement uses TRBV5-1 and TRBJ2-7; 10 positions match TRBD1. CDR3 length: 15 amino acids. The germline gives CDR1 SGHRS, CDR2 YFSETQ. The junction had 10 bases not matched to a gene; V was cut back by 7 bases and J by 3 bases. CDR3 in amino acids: CASHPGQGRFYEQYF. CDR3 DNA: TGCGCCAGCCACCCGGGACAGGGGAGGTTCTACGAGCAGTACTTC. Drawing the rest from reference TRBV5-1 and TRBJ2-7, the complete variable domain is KAGVTQTPRYLIKTRGQQVTLSCSPISGHRSVSWYQQTPGQGLQFLFEYFSETQRNKGNFPGRFSGRQFSNSRSEMNVSTLELGDSALYLCASHPGQGRFYEQYFGPGTRLTVT.

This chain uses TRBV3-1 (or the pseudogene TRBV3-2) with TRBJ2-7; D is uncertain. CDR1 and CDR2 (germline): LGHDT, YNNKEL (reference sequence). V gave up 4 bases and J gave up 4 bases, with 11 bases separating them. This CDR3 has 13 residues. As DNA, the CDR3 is TGTGCCAGCAGCCCTACAAACAGTTACGAGCAGTACTTC. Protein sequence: CASSPTNSYEQYF.

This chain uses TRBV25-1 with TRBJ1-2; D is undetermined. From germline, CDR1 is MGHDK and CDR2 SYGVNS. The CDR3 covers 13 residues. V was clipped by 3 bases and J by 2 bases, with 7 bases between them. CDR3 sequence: CASSDYINYGYTF. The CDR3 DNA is TGTGCCAGCAGTGATTACATAAACTATGGCTACACCTTC.

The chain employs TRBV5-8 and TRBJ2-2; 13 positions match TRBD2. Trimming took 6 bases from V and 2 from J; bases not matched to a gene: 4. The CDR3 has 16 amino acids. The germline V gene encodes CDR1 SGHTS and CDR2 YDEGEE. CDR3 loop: CASNRGLAGNTGELFF. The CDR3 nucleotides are TGTGCCAGCAACAGGGGACTAGCGGGAAACACCGGGGAGCTGTTTTTT.

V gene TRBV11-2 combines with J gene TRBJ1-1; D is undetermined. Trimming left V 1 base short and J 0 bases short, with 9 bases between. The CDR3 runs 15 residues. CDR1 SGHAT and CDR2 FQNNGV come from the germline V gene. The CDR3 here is CASSLGLYMNTEAFF. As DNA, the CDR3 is TGTGCCAGCAGCTTAGGTCTGTACATGAACACTGAAGCTTTCTTT.

This chain's CDR3 is CASSPGATGAHGYTF. Written as DNA, the CDR3 is TGTGCCAGCTCGCCAGGAGCGACAGGGGCCCATGGCTACACCTTC. The chain employs TRBV18 and TRBJ1-2, with 8 bases lining up with TRBD1. Germline loops: CDR1 KGHSH, CDR2 LQKENI. Losses at the gene ends were 6 bases for V and 6 bases for J; bases not matched to a gene: 12. This CDR3 has 15 residues.

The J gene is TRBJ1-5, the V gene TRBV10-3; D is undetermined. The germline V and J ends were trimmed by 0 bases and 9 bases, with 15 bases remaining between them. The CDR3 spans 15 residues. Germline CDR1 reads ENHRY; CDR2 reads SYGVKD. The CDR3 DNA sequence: TGTGCCATCAGTGAGTCGAATCTGGGTGGTTGGCCCCAGCATTTT. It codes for CAISESNLGGWPQHF.

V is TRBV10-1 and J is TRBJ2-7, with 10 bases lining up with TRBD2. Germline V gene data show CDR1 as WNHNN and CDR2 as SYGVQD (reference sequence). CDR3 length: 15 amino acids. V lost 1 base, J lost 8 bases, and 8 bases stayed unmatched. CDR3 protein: CASSELVTSGNKQYF. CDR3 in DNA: TGCGCCAGCAGTGAGTTAGTAACTAGCGGGAACAAGCAGTACTTC.

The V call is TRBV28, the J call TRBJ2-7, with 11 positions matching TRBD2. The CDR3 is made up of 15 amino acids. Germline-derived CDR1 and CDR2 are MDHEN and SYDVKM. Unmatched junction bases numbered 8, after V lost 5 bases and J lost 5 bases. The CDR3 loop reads CASSGTSSGRNEQYF. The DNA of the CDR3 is TGTGCCAGCAGTGGGACGTCTAGCGGGAGGAACGAGCAGTACTTC.

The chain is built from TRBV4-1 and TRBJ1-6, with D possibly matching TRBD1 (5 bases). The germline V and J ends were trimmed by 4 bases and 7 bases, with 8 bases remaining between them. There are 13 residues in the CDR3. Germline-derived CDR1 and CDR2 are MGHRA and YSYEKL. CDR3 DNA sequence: TGCGCCAGCAGCCGGGGCCAAAATTCACCCCTCCACTTT. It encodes CASSRGQNSPLHF.

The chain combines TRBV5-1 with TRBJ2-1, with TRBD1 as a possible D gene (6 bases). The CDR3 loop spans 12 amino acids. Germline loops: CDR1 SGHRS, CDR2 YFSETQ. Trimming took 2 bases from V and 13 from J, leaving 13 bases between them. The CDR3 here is CASSFAGDLQFF. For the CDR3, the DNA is TGCGCCAGCAGCTTCGCAGGGGACCTACAGTTCTTC.

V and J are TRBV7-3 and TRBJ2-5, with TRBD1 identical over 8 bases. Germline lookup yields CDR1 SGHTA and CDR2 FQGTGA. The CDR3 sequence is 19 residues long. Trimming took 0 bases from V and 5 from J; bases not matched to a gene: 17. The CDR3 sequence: CASSLTEDRVPRGAETQYF. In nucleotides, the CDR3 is TGTGCCAGCAGCTTAACTGAGGACAGGGTACCAAGAGGTGCGGAGACCCAGTACTTC.